This T cell receptor delta chain came from a study of gamma-delta T cells after stem cell transplantation (dated by TCRdb to about 2016). The CDR3 spans 15 residues, from the cysteine through the phenylalanine. The DNA shown is the 45-base CDR3, in frame from base 1. CDR1 and CDR2 are read off the germline V gene as GEAIGNYY and EKD. The library was prepared using RT-PCR. TCRdb names Illumina MiSeq as the instrument used. TCRdb reprocessed the public reads with the caller CATT; rows with the same DNA were merged afterwards. For this sample the table gives approximately 3,600 delta-chain clones, of which about an eighth were detected only once. Together, the top ten hold approximately 3% of the sample. As regards this clone: What antigen it recognizes has not been identified. A much larger clone sits a single nucleotide away, making a read error possible.

The rearrangement joined TRDV2 to TRDJ2; TRDD3 could be the D gene, as 6 bases match. TCRdb lists no J gene, so it was determined here by aligning the DNA to germline. The receptor comes from a human donor. It is not recorded whose cells these are; they may come from a transplant donor. Sequencing was carried out using gamma-delta T cells. The CDR3 region reads CACDTWGAPTGQLFF. The DNA sequence is as follows: TGTGCCTGTGACACCTGGGGGGCCCCGACAGGACAACTCTTCTTT.